These 17 T cell receptor beta chains originate from one sample sequenced in a study of cytomegalovirus exposure and HLA in healthy donors. The primer mix had 60 Vbeta and 13 Jbeta primers. TCRdb's table, derived via immunoSEQ multiplex PCR, lists solely in-frame clones and lacks some. The sample consists of over 130,000 clones, approximately 80% of them appearing once. Sequencing was done on a sample of PBMCs. These TCRs come from a woman aged 40 to 50 in good health and CMV-seropositive.

This sequence joins TRBV5-1 and TRBJ2-2; D may be TRBD2 (6 bases). Germline lookup yields CDR1 SGHRS and CDR2 YFSETQ. The length of the CDR3 is 15 residues. V was shortened by 5 bases and J by 6 bases, with 17 bases between the two germline ends. CDR3 residues: CASSSGLARSGELFF. CDR3 in DNA: TGCGCCAGCAGTTCGGGTCTAGCGCGTTCCGGGGAGCTGTTTTTT.

The chain employs TRBV28 and TRBJ1-1, with D maybe TRBD1 (5 bases). Trimming took 1 base from V and 10 from J, leaving 10 bases between them. CDR3 length: 12 residues. Germline V gene lookup returns CDR1 MDHEN and CDR2 SYDVKM. In nucleotides, the CDR3 is TGTGCCAGCAGTTTATCAGGGAGGGGAGCTTTCTTT. Amino acids: CASSLSGRGAFF.

The rearrangement uses TRBV7-9 and TRBJ1-4; a weak D match, TRBD1 (6 bases). Germline V gene data show CDR1 as SEHNR and CDR2 as FQNEAQ (reference sequence). V lost 1 base and J 7 bases, leaving 7 bases between the germline ends. The CDR3 has 13 residues. The CDR3 region is CASSLVGGEKLFF. The CDR3 nucleotides read TGTGCCAGCAGCTTAGTAGGGGGTGAAAAACTGTTTTTT.

The chain carries TRBV19 and TRBJ1-1; D may be TRBD1 (6 bases). V lost 4 bases, J lost 9 bases, and 18 bases lay in between. This CDR3 comprises 14 residues. Per germline, CDR1 LNHDA and CDR2 SQIVND (reference sequence). As DNA, the CDR3 is TGTGCCAGTAGTACGACCGACAGGAGATTGAAAGCTTTCTTT. This encodes CASSTTDRRLKAFF.

The rearrangement links TRBV28 to TRBJ1-6; 7 bases are a match to TRBD1. This CDR3 has 15 amino acids. CDR1 and CDR2 (germline): MDHEN, SYDVKM. Trimming removed 3 bases from V and 10 bases from J; junction bases left unmatched: 9. The CDR3 is CASSFTGDRNSPLHF. Here the CDR3 DNA reads TGTGCCAGCAGTTTTACTGGGGACAGAAACTCACCCCTCCACTTT.

The rearrangement joins TRBV6-1 to TRBJ2-4; D gene uncertain. This CDR3 comprises 15 residues. From germline, CDR1 is MNHNS and CDR2 SASEGT. Trimming removed 7 bases from V and 2 bases from J, with 15 bases in between. The CDR3 loop reads CASTIRQITKNIQYF. Written as DNA, the CDR3 is TGTGCCAGCACCATTAGACAAATTACCAAAAACATTCAGTACTTC.

J is TRBJ2-5 and V is TRBV2; 7 nucleotides match TRBD1. J gave up 3 bases and V 7 bases, and 5 bases lay outside the gene matches. This CDR3 has 13 amino acids. The germline V gene encodes CDR1 SNHLY and CDR2 FYNNEI. CDR3 DNA sequence: TGTGCCAGCATGGGACAGCCTAAAGAGACCCAGTACTTC. This gives the protein CASMGQPKETQYF.

This clone was counted between two and nine times. Its ends do not fully match the called genes, so a read error is possible. The chain links TRBV7-9 to TRBJ2-5; tentatively, D is TRBD1 or TRBD2 (5 bases each). The CDR3 totals 12 residues. Germline values: CDR1 SEHNR, CDR2 FQNEAQ (reference sequence). The CDR3 region is CSSRGDAETQYF. DNA for the CDR3: TGTTCCAGCAGAGGGGATGCAGAGACCCAGTACTTC.

The chain uses TRBV5-4 and TRBJ1-4, with D perhaps matching TRBD1 (6 bases). The CDR3 totals 14 residues. The V end was cut by 4 bases, the J end by 4 bases, with 11 bases between. Germline CDR1 reads SGHNT; CDR2 reads YYREEE (reference sequence). The CDR3 DNA reads TGTGCCAGCAGCCTGGGACATAATAATGAAAAACTGTTTTTT. Amino acids: CASSLGHNNEKLFF.

The V and J genes are TRBV5-1 and TRBJ2-3; tentative D call: TRBD1 (5 bases). The germline V gene encodes CDR1 SGHRS and CDR2 YFSETQ. CDR3 length: 16 amino acids. V was clipped by 1 base and J by 3 bases, with 15 bases between them. CDR3 sequence reads: CASSLTFDSKTDTQYF. CDR3 nucleotide sequence: TGCGCCAGCAGCTTGACATTCGACAGTAAGACAGATACGCAGTATTTT.

This sequence joins TRBV18 and TRBJ2-1, with D unclear. This CDR3 comprises 15 residues. V lost 0 bases and J lost 4, with 10 bases in between. Germline V lookup: CDR1 KGHSH, CDR2 LQKENI. CDR3 protein: CASSPPEIEYNEQFF. In DNA form, the CDR3 reads TGTGCCAGCTCACCACCGGAGATCGAGTACAATGAGCAGTTCTTC.

The chain recombines TRBV6-6 with TRBJ1-5, with TRBD1 as a possible D gene (5 bases). The CDR3 has 14 residues. V lost 6 bases to trimming and J lost 5 bases, with 14 bases between them. Germline loops: CDR1 MNHNY, CDR2 SVGAGI (reference sequence). CDR3 nucleotide sequence: TGTGCCAGCAGCCTTTCGGGGGACGATCAGCCCCAGCATTTT. It encodes CASSLSGDDQPQHF.

The gene calls are TRBV5-4 and TRBJ1-5; the D gene is possibly TRBD1 (6 bases). The V and J ends lost 3 bases and 4 bases respectively, with 8 bases between them. Per germline, CDR1 SGHNT and CDR2 YYREEE (reference sequence). The CDR3 has 13 amino acids. The DNA for the CDR3 is TGTGCCAGCAGCTCGGGACATAATCAGCCCCAGCATTTT. Its translation is CASSSGHNQPQHF.

The chain recombines TRBV27 with TRBJ2-3; TRBD1 agrees at 10 bases. The V segment lost 4 bases and the J segment 3 bases; nucleotides outside the gene matches: 7. The CDR3 contains 16 residues. Germline values: CDR1 MNHEY, CDR2 SMNVEV (reference sequence). The CDR3 loop is CASSYPGQGSTDTQYF. In nucleotides, the CDR3 is TGTGCCAGCAGTTACCCGGGACAGGGGAGTACAGATACGCAGTATTTT.

This chain connects TRBV5-1 to TRBJ1-1; 7 bases agree with TRBD1. The V gene's germline CDR1 is SGHRS and CDR2 YFSETQ. Losses at the gene ends were 3 bases for V and 5 bases for J; bases not matched to a gene: 10. The CDR3 is 15 residues long. In DNA, the CDR3 is TGCGCCAGCAGCTCCACACAGGGGATTAGGACTGAAGCTTTCTTT. Protein product: CASSSTQGIRTEAFF.

This clone was observed a handful of times. J is TRBJ2-7 and V is TRBV7-2; TRBD2 agrees at 13 bases. The CDR3 is made up of 19 amino acids. The germline gives CDR1 SGHTA, CDR2 FQGNSA. J lost 0 bases, V lost 6 bases, and 14 bases had no gene match. The CDR3 here is CASSPRTSGSGGVSYEQYF. DNA for the CDR3: TGTGCCAGCAGTCCGAGGACTAGCGGGAGTGGTGGGGTCTCCTACGAGCAGTACTTC.

This rearrangement joins TRBV5-6 to TRBJ2-7; 8 nucleotides match TRBD1. Germline loops: CDR1 SGHDT, CDR2 YYEEEE. V was pared by 4 bases and J by 4 bases, with 7 bases of the junction left unmatched. The CDR3 consists of 14 residues. CDR3 bases: TGTGCCAGCAGCCTACCGACAGGGGAGTACGAGCAGTACTTC. It encodes CASSLPTGEYEQYF.